What follows describes a single T cell receptor (beta chain). This receptor's antigen is unknown. Base qualities were left out, and no much larger clone turns up one base away. These data come from a study of blood T cell repertoires in COVID-19 (TCRdb year 2020). Notes on the research overall: Samples covering the acute and convalescent phases of COVID-19 were provided by collaborators in the United States, Italy and Spain. Subjects who had been exposed to COVID-19, were actively infected with it, or had recovered from it provided the deeply sampled blood TCRbeta repertoires that made up the dataset. A freely available public database, intended as a resource for researchers studying the immune response to SARS-CoV-2, is where the repertoires were released. Where available, HLA class I and class II types were obtained from metadata supplied by the sample provider rather than from assay-based typing. A de-identified subject ID, COVID-19 status, age in years and sex were almost always included in the sample metadata. The samples were drawn from two sources: the first 160 participants of the ongoing ImmuneRACE study, and 1,200 or so subjects contributed by 6 global collaborators. The material from the prospective study consisted of cDNA or gDNA derived from T cells, B-cell-depleted T cells, or PBMCs.

Broader findings and caveats from the paper: How much clinical and demographic metadata was included differed by source and by participant, and the metadata was provided uncurated.

The immunoSEQ Assay, a bias-controlled multiplex PCR, was used to amplify TCRbeta CDR3 regions from genomic DNA. On the authors' methods: The number of nucleated cells in each sample was estimated from the amplification of reference gene primers within the assay. To quantify the absolute abundance of each unique TCRbeta CDR3 rearrangement, sequence reads were collapsed and filtered. For each sample, productive Simpson clonality was calculated as the square root of Simpson's diversity index across productive rearrangements. TCRdb obtained this table from immuneACCESS and retained in-frame rearrangements with V and J assigned. These tables miss some clones; where compared with another copy, unresolved V genes account for less than half of the shortfall, and the remainder is unexplained. That table gives V, J and clone size, and the DNA gave D and trimming. The sample profile shows approximately 65,000 clones; approximately 80% of them were found once. Approximately 23% of the sample is taken by the ten largest.

Measured from the cysteine to the phenylalanine, the CDR3 is 13 residues long. The DNA shown is the 39-base CDR3, in frame from base 1. CDR1 and CDR2, per the germline V gene, are SGHAT and FQNNGV. V loses 0 bases, J loses 6 bases, and the germline ends lie 6 bases apart. The collaborating institutions used their own protocols to collect whole blood in K2EDTA tubes. For TCRbeta analysis, collaborators shipped samples as frozen whole blood, isolated PBMCs, or DNA extracted from either of those sample types. The source is a human donor in a cohort sampled during active COVID-19. The rearrangement combines TRBV11-2 with TRBJ1-5; too little of a D gene remains to name it. Material: peripheral blood. In nucleotides, the sequence is TGTGCCAGCAGCTTAGACCCCGTTCAGCCCCAGCATTTT. The encoded protein is CASSLDPVQPQHF.